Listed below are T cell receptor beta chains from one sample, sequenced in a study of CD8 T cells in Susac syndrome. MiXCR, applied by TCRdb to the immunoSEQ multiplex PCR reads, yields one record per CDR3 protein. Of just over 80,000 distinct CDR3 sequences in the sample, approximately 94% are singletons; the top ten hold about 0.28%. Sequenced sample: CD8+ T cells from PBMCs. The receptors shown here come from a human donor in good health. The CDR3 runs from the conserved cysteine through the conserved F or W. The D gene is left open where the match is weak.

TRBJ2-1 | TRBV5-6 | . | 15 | CASSLPGAIGNEQFF
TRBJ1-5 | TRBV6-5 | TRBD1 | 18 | CASSYRDSRLSGNQPQHF
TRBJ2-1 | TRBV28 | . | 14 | CASSLTEGWDEQFF
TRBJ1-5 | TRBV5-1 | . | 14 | CASSPGLDNQPQHF
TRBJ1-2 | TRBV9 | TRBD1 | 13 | CASSPNRGYGYTF
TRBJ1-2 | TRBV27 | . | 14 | CASSLVPRAYGYTF
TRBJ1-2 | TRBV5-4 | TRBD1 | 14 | CASSLVTGGGGYTF
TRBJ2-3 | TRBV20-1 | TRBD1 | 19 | CSATDAGTGIKQGADTQYF
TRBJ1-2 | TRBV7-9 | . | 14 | CASSLVEEPYGYTF
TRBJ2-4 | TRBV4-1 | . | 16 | CASSQLGALAKNIQYF
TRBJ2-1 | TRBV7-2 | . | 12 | CASSWGAVEQFF
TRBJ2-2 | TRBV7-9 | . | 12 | CASRLDTGELFF
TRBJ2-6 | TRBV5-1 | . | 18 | CASSIIPGGAPGANVLTF
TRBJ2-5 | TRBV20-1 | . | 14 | CSARARAGRETQYF
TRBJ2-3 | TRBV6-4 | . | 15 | CASSDQGGSTDTQYF
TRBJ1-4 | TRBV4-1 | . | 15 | CASSTTGTNNEKLFF
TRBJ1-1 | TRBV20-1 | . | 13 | CSARPDSHTEAFF